This T cell receptor (beta chain) comes out of a study of blood T cell repertoires in COVID-19. The CDR3 runs to 15 residues. Trimming took off 1 base at V and 0 bases at J, with 10 bases between the two ends. In germline, CDR1 is GTSNPN, CDR2 SVGIG (reference sequence). This clone has only one observation. The assay was immunoSEQ multiplex PCR, and TCRdb's table has in-frame clones only and misses some. The table lists about 88,000 clones, about 90% of them singletons. Material: peripheral blood. The clonotype comes from a male donor with acute or convalescent COVID-19. The V and J genes are TRBV30 and TRBJ2-1; TRBD1 is a possible D gene (6 bases). DNA of the CDR3: TGTGCCTGGAGTGGGGGGCGGAGCTCCTACAATGAGCAGTTCTTC. Translating it yields CAWSGGRSSYNEQFF.